The entry that follows covers one TCR beta chain sequence. Its antigen remains unknown. In the PCR, 60 Vbeta and 13 Jbeta primers were used. TCRdb's copy holds only in-frame clones and misses some; the assay was immunoSEQ multiplex PCR. The sample has about 180,000 clones, 82% seen once. At collection, donors were nominally healthy, but unrecorded immune exposures were probable. These data originate in a study of cytomegalovirus exposure and HLA in healthy donors. Study-level findings and limits: The classifier reportedly diagnosed cytomegalovirus status with high sensitivity and specificity. Most likely, a cluster of highly shared sequence variants arose as a sequencing artifact.

The sample was PBMCs. The origin of this receptor is a man aged 35-49 years in good health and CMV-seronegative.

The CDR3 coding sequence is TGTGCCTGGAGTCCCGGGGACAGGGGGGCACAAAATGAAAAACTGTTTTTT. Its protein product is CAWSPGDRGAQNEKLFF. V and J are TRBV30 and TRBJ1-4; 11 nucleotides align to TRBD1. Germline trimming cut 2 bases from V and 5 bases from J; bases unmatched to any gene: 10. The CDR3 extends over 17 amino acids. CDR1 and CDR2 (germline): GTSNPN, SVGIG (reference sequence).